The present T cell receptor (beta chain) was sequenced within a study of monozygotic twins with inflammatory bowel disease. Comments on this clonotype: What it binds is not known.

The CDR3 loop spans 16 amino acids. The quantity of total RNA per TCR library was approximately 3,300 ng. TCRdb re-called the 5' RACE reads; every CDR3 protein appears as one record, without DNA. This sample's clone table lists a few hundred thousand distinct CDR3 sequences. Regarding the study as a whole: Sharing of clonotypes with others was lower in IBD patients than in healthy twins, and this was especially so with disease activity. Part of the variability in patient repertoires may have come from differing immunosuppressive treatments.

The chain couples TRBV12-3 or TRBV12-4 to TRBJ1-2; TCRdb designates TRBD1, a call that cannot be tested without DNA. This TCR derives from a human donor with ulcerative colitis or Crohn's disease, or a healthy co-twin of an affected twin (not recorded which). What was sequenced was blood. The CDR3 sequence is CASSSSPGPINYGYTF.